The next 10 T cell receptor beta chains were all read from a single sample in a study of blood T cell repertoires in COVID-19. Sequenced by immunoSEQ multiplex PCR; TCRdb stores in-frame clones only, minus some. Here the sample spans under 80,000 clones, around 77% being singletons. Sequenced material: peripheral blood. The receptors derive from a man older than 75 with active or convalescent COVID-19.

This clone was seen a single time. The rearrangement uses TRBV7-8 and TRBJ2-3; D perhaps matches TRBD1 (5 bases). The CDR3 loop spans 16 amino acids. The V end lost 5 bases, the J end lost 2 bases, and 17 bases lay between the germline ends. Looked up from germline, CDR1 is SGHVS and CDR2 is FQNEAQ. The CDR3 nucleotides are TGTGCCAGCAGCGACAGAGACCTCTTTCTCACAGATACGCAGTATTTT. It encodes CASSDRDLFLTDTQYF.

The CDR3 sequence: CASRYDLTGSYNEQFF. DNA for the CDR3: TGCGCCAGCAGATACGATTTAACAGGCTCCTACAATGAGCAGTTCTTC. This chain links TRBV5-1 with TRBJ2-1, with a weak D call TRBD1 (5 bases). The CDR3 is made up of 16 amino acids. V was shortened by 5 bases and J by 0 bases, with 15 bases between the two germline ends. Germline CDR1 reads SGHRS; CDR2 reads YFSETQ.

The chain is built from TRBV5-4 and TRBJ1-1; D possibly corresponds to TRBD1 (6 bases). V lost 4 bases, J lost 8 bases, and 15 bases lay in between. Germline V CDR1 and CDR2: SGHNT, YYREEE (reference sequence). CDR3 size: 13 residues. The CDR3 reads CASSPTDRTEAFF. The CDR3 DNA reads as TGTGCCAGCAGCCCTACGGACAGAACGGAAGCTTTCTTT.

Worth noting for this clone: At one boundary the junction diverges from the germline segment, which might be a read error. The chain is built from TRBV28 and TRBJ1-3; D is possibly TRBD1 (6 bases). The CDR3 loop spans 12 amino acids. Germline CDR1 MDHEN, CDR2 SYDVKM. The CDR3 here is CASSLSEGGWDF. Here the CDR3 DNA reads TGTGCCAGCAGTTTATCGGAAGGGGGTTGGGATTTT.

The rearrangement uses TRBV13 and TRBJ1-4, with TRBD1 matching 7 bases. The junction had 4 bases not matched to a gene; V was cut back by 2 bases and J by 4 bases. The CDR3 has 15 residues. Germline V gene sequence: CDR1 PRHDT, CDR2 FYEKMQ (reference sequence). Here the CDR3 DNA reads TGTGCCAGCAGCTTATCCGGACAGGTTAATGAAAAACTGTTTTTT. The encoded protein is CASSLSGQVNEKLFF.

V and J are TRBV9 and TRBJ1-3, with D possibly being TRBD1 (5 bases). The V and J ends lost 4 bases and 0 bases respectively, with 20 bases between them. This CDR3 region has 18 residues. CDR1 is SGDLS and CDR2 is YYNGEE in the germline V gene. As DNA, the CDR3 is TGTGCCAGCAGCACACCCAGTTTGGGGGGAGCCTCTGGAAACACCATATATTTT. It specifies CASSTPSLGGASGNTIYF.

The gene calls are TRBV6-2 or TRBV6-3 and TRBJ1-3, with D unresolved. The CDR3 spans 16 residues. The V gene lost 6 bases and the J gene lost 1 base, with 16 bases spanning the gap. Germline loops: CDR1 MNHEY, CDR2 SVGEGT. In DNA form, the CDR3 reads TGTGCCAGCAGCCCCTATGAGGTCGATTCTGGAAACACCATATATTTT. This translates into CASSPYEVDSGNTIYF.

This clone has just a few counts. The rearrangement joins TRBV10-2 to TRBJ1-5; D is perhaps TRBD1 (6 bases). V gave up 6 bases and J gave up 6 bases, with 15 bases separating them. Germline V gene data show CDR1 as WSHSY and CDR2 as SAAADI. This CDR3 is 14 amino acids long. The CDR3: CASSIQGLSQPQHF. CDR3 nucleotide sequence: TGCGCCAGCAGCATACAGGGTTTGAGTCAGCCCCAGCATTTT.

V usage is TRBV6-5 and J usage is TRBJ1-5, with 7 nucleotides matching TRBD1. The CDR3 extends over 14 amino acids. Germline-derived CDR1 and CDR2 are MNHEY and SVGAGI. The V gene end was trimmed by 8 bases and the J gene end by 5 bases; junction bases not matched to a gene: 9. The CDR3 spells CASGLNRGDQPQHF. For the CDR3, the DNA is TGTGCCAGCGGGTTGAACAGGGGCGATCAGCCCCAGCATTTT.

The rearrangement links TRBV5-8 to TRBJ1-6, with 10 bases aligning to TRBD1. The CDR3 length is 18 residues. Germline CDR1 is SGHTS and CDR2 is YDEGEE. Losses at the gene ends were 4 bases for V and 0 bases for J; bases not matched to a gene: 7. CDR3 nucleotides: TGTGCCAGCAGCCCGGGACAGGGGAGGAACTCCTATAATTCACCCCTCCACTTT. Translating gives CASSPGQGRNSYNSPLHF.